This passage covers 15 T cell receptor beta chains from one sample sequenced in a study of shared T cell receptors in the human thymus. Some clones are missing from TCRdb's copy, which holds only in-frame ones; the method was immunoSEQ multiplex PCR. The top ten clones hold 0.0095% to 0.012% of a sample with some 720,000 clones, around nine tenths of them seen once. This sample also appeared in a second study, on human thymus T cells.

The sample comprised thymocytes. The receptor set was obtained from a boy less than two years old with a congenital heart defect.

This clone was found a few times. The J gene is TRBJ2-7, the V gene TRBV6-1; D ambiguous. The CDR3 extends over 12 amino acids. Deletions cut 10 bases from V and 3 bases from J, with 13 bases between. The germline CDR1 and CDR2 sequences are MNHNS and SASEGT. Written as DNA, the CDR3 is TGTGCCACCACGGGTTTGGGCTACGAGCAGTACTTC. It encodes CATTGLGYEQYF.

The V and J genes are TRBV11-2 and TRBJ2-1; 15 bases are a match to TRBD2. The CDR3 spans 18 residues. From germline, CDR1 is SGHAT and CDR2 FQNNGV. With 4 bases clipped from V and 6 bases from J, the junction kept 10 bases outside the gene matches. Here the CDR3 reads CASSSGLAGGGGCNEQFF. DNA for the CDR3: TGTGCCAGCAGCTCGGGACTAGCGGGAGGAGGGGGGTGCAATGAGCAGTTCTTC.

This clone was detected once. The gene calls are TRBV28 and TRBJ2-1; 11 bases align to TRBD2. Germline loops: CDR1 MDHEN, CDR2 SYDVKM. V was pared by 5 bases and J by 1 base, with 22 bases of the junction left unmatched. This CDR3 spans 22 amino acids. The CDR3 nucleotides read TGTGCCAGCAGTCTGTTCCCACTAGAGCCTAGCGGGGGGATTGGGTCCTACAATGAGCAGTTCTTC. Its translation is CASSLFPLEPSGGIGSYNEQFF.

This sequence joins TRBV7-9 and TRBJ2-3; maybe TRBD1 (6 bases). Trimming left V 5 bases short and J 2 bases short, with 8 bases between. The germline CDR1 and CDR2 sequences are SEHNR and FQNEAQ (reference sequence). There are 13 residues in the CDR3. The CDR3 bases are TGTGCCAGCAGCGGGGGCATCACAGATACGCAGTATTTT. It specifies CASSGGITDTQYF.

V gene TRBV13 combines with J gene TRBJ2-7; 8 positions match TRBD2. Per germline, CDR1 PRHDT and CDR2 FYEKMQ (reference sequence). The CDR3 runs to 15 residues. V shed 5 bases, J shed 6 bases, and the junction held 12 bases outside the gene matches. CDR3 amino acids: CASSPGASGLTEQYF. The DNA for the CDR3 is TGTGCCAGCAGCCCCGGGGCTAGCGGGTTGACCGAGCAGTACTTC.

CDR3 coding DNA: TGTGCCAGCAGCTTCCAGAATCAGCCCCAGCATTTT. Translated, it gives CASSFQNQPQHF. This chain joins TRBV7-9 and TRBJ1-5; D is unclear. Deletions cut 3 bases from V and 4 bases from J, with 4 bases between. The CDR3 is 12 residues long. CDR1 is SEHNR and CDR2 is FQNEAQ in the germline V gene (reference sequence).

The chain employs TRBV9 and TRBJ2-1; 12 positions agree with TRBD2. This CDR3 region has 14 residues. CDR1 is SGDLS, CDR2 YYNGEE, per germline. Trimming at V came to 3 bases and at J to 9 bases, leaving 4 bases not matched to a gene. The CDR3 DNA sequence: TGTGCCAGCAGCGGGGGACTAGCGGGCTGTGAGCAGTTCTTC. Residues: CASSGGLAGCEQFF.

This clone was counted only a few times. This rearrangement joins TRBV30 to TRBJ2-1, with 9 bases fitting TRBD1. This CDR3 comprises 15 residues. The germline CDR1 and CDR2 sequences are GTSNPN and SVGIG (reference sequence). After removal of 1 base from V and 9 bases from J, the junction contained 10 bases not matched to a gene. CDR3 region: CAWSETGGTYSEQFF. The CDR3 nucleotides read TGTGCCTGGAGTGAGACAGGGGGAACCTATAGTGAGCAGTTCTTC.

In nucleotides, the CDR3 is TGTGCCAGCAGCTTAGGCCACGGGGCGGGAGTGAAGGATGAGCAGTTCTTC. Protein sequence: CASSLGHGAGVKDEQFF. This chain links TRBV13 with TRBJ2-1, with 7 bases lining up with TRBD2. The CDR3 is 17 amino acids. Germline lookup yields CDR1 PRHDT and CDR2 FYEKMQ (reference sequence). V shed 0 bases, J shed 8 bases, and the junction held 13 bases outside the gene matches.

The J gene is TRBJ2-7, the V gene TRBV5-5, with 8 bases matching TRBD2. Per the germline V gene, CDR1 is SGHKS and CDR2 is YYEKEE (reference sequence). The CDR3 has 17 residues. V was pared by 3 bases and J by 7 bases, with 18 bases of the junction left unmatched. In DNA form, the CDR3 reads TGTGCCAGCAGCTCGAAGATTGAGCGGGGGAGGTCTAAAGAGCAGTACTTC. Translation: CASSSKIERGRSKEQYF.

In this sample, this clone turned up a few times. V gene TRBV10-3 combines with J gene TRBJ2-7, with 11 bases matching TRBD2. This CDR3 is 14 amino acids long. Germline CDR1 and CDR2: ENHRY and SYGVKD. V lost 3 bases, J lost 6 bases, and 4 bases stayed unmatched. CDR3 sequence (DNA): TGTGCCATCAGTGACGCGCTAGCGGGAGGCGAGCAGTACTTC. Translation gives CAISDALAGGEQYF.

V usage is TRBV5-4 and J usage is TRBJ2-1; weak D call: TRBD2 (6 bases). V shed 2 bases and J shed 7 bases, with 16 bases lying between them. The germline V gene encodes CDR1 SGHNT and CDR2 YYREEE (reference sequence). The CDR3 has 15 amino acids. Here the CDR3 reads CASSFHGTPDNEQFF. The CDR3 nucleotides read TGTGCCAGCAGCTTCCACGGGACTCCTGATAATGAGCAGTTCTTC.

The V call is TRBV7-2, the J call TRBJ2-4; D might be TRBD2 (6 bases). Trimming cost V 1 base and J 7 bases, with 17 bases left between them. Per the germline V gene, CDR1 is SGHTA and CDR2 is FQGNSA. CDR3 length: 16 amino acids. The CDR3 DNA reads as TGTGCCAGCAGCTTAGATGCCGGAGCTGGAGGGAACATTCAGTACTTC. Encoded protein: CASSLDAGAGGNIQYF.

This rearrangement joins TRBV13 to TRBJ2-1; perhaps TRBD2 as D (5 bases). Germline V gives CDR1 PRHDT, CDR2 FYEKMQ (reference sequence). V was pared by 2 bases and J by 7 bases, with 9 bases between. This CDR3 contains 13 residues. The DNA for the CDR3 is TGTGCCAGCAGCTTACTAGCAACAAATGAGCAGTTCTTC. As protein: CASSLLATNEQFF. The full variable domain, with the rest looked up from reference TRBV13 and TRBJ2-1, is AAGVIQSPRHLIKEKRETATLKCYPIPRHDTVYWYQQGPGQDPQFLISFYEKMQSDKGSIPDRFSAQQFSDYHSELNMSSLELGDSALYFCASSLLATNEQFFGPGTRLTVL.

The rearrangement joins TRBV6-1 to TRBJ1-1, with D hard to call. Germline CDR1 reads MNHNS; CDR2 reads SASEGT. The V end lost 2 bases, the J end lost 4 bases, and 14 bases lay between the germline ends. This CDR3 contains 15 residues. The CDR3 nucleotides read TGTGCCAGCAGTGAATTTGGGAGAAAGGCCACTGAAGCTTTCTTT. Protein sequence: CASSEFGRKATEAFF.